This T cell receptor beta chain was captured by sequencing in a study of cytomegalovirus exposure and HLA in healthy donors. Germline V gives CDR1 MNHEY, CDR2 SMNVEV (reference sequence). With 0 bases removed from V and 5 bases from J, the gap between germline ends came to 10 bases. The CDR3 contains 14 residues. Primers: 60 Vbeta forward and 13 Jbeta reverse. Here immunoSEQ multiplex PCR was the method, and the copy in TCRdb shows in-frame clones only, minus some. The table includes fewer than 120,000 clones, around three quarters detected once. The sequence derives from a woman between 25 and 40 years old in good health and CMV-seronegative. The sample comprised PBMCs. This sequence joins TRBV27 and TRBJ1-1, with no clear D. CDR3 nucleotides: TGTGCCAGCAGTTTATCTTCGGGTCTGACTGAAGCTTTCTTT. Translated: CASSLSSGLTEAFF.